The 13 T cell receptor beta chains below come from one sample, sequenced in a study of blood T cell repertoires in COVID-19. Some clones are missing from TCRdb's copy, which holds only in-frame ones; the method was immunoSEQ multiplex PCR. The sample records about 230,000 clones, around 83% being singletons. The sequenced sample consisted of peripheral blood. These receptors all stem from an elderly man with acute or convalescent COVID-19.

V is TRBV9 and J is TRBJ2-7; 8 bases map to TRBD2. In germline, CDR1 is SGDLS, CDR2 YYNGEE. Unmatched junction bases numbered 9, after V lost 4 bases and J lost 6 bases. This CDR3 has 14 residues. CDR3 nucleotides: TGTGCCAGCAGCCGCGGGACTAGGTCTTCCGAGCAGTACTTC. Its translation: CASSRGTRSSEQYF.

The chain combines TRBV3-1 (or the pseudogene TRBV3-2) with TRBJ2-2, with no clear D. This CDR3 has 14 amino acids. V was trimmed by 3 bases and J by 4 bases, leaving 9 bases between them. Germline CDR1 is LGHDT and CDR2 is YNNKEL (reference sequence). Written as DNA, the CDR3 is TGTGCCAGCAGCCACTACCAGGCCACCGGGGAGCTGTTTTTT. Its translation is CASSHYQATGELFF.

The chain employs TRBV20-1 and TRBJ2-6; D is undetermined. Between the trimmed V and J ends, which lost 3 bases and 8 bases, there was a span of 14 bases. Germline V gene data show CDR1 as DFQATT and CDR2 as SNEGSKA (reference sequence). The length of the CDR3 is 14 residues. This chain's CDR3 is CSASPHSQSNVLTF. The CDR3 bases are TGCAGTGCTAGTCCACACAGCCAATCCAACGTCCTGACTTTC.

The chain is built from TRBV9 and TRBJ1-4; D is unresolved. The V end was cut by 0 bases, the J end by 6 bases, with 12 bases between. This CDR3 has 15 amino acids. CDR1 is SGDLS, CDR2 YYNGEE, per germline. DNA for the CDR3: TGTGCCAGCAGCGTAGCGAGCGGACTGGATGAAAAACTGTTTTTT. The encoded protein is CASSVASGLDEKLFF.

The chain carries TRBV7-3 and TRBJ2-1, with 12 nucleotides matching TRBD2. The V gene end was trimmed by 3 bases and the J gene end by 6 bases; junction bases not matched to a gene: 3. CDR1 is SGHTA, CDR2 FQGTGA, per germline. The CDR3 extends over 15 amino acids. The CDR3 DNA sequence: TGTGCCAGCAGCTTTGCTAGCGGGAGGGCCAATGAGCAGTTCTTC. Its protein is CASSFASGRANEQFF.

Written as DNA, the CDR3 is TGTGCCATCAGAGACAAGGAGACCCAGTACTTC. Encoded protein: CAIRDKETQYF. The V and J genes are TRBV10-3 and TRBJ2-5; D uncertain. V gave up 6 bases and J gave up 5 bases, with 7 bases separating them. CDR1 and CDR2 from the germline V gene are ENHRY and SYGVKD. There are 11 residues in the CDR3.

This chain links TRBV28 with TRBJ2-3; a weak D match, TRBD2 (5 bases). CDR1 MDHEN and CDR2 SYDVKM come from the germline V gene. The V end lost 6 bases, the J end lost 9 bases, and 19 bases lay between the germline ends. CDR3 length: 14 residues. The CDR3 reads CASSQDLSGLTQYF. The CDR3 DNA follows: TGTGCCAGCAGCCAGGACCTCAGCGGACTGACGCAGTATTTT.

Only a few counts were recorded for this clone. The rearrangement links TRBV5-4 to TRBJ2-7, with D perhaps TRBD1 (6 bases). The V end was cut by 4 bases, the J end by 5 bases, with 16 bases between. The germline CDR1 and CDR2 sequences are SGHNT and YYREEE (reference sequence). The CDR3 runs to 14 residues. CDR3 loop: CASSKQGSRDEQYF. CDR3 in DNA: TGTGCCAGCAGCAAACAGGGAAGCAGGGACGAGCAGTACTTC.

This chain joins TRBV15 and TRBJ2-7; weak D call: TRBD2 (5 bases). This CDR3 region has 13 residues. Germline assignment: CDR1 LNHNV and CDR2 YYDKDF (reference sequence). The germline V and J ends were trimmed by 5 bases and 4 bases, with 12 bases remaining between them. This chain's CDR3 is CATSPTTGYEQYF. The CDR3, as DNA: TGTGCCACCAGCCCCACCACGGGATACGAGCAGTACTTC.

This sequence joins TRBV10-2 and TRBJ2-7, with 8 nucleotides matching TRBD1. This CDR3 is built from 16 residues. Looked up from germline, CDR1 is WSHSY and CDR2 is SAAADI. V trimming: 3 bases; J trimming: 7 bases; junction bases outside the gene matches: 14. The CDR3 spells CASSDSSQGAFYEQYF. The CDR3, as DNA: TGCGCCAGCAGTGATTCCTCGCAGGGGGCGTTCTATGAGCAGTACTTC.

The chain carries TRBV7-9 and TRBJ2-1, with TRBD2 matching 15 bases. The CDR3 has 17 residues. V was pared by 8 bases and J by 4 bases, with 9 bases of the junction left unmatched. Germline-derived CDR1 and CDR2 are SEHNR and FQNEAQ (reference sequence). The CDR3 sequence is CASLRTSGRGRYNEQFF. CDR3 sequence (DNA): TGTGCCAGCCTACGGACTAGCGGGAGGGGCCGATACAATGAGCAGTTCTTC. Full variable domain (remainder filled in from reference TRBV7-9 and TRBJ2-1): DTGVSQNPRHKITKRGQNVTFRCDPISEHNRLYWYRQTLGQGPEFLTYFQNEAQLEKSRLLSDRFSAERPKGSFSTLEIQRTEQGDSAMYLCASLRTSGRGRYNEQFFGPGTRLTVL.

The V call is TRBV7-2, the J call TRBJ1-5; TRBD1 agrees at 7 bases. Germline-derived CDR1 and CDR2 are SGHTA and FQGNSA. The CDR3 covers 15 residues. With 1 base clipped from V and 4 bases from J, the junction kept 4 bases outside the gene matches. The CDR3 is CASSLVGTDNQPQHF. The CDR3 DNA reads TGTGCCAGCAGCTTAGTGGGGACAGATAATCAGCCCCAGCATTTT.

The J gene is TRBJ1-2, the V gene TRBV19; 10 positions agree with TRBD1. This CDR3 region has 16 residues. Per germline, CDR1 LNHDA and CDR2 SQIVND (reference sequence). The V segment lost 9 bases and the J segment 0 bases; nucleotides outside the gene matches: 10. The CDR3 loop reads CASMTGGVLANYGYTF. The CDR3 region has the DNA TGTGCCAGCATGACAGGGGGCGTCCTGGCTAACTATGGCTACACCTTC.